What follows are 27 T cell receptor beta chains derived from one specimen sequenced in a study of cytomegalovirus exposure and HLA in healthy donors. The PCR employed 60 Vbeta primers together with 13 Jbeta primers. The method was immunoSEQ multiplex PCR; TCRdb's version includes in-frame clones alone and lacks a portion of them. The repertoire has 75,000 to 95,000 clones, roughly three fifths of them found once; the top ten carry about 3.8%. Specimen: PBMCs. Receptor source: a young man in good health and CMV-seronegative.

The rearrangement joins TRBV19 to TRBJ1-2; 9 nucleotides agree with TRBD1. The germline CDR1 and CDR2 sequences are LNHDA and SQIVND (reference sequence). The V segment lost 9 bases and the J segment 3 bases; nucleotides outside the gene matches: 5. The CDR3 is made up of 13 amino acids. The CDR3 DNA is TGTGCCAGGTGGACAGGGGCTCACTATGGCTACACCTTC. Protein: CARWTGAHYGYTF.

This clone has a handful of counts. The gene calls are TRBV4-2 and TRBJ1-3; the D gene is possibly TRBD1 (5 bases). The CDR3 spans 15 residues. Trimming removed 0 bases at V and 2 bases at J, with 8 bases between. CDR1 and CDR2 from the germline V gene are LGHNA and YNFKEQ. The CDR3 protein is CASSQEDSTGNTIYF. In nucleotides, the CDR3 is TGTGCCAGCAGCCAAGAAGACAGCACTGGAAACACCATATATTTT.

V is TRBV5-1 and J is TRBJ2-7, with TRBD2 identical over 11 bases. CDR3 length equals 15 residues. CDR1 and CDR2 from the germline V gene are SGHRS and YFSETQ. With V trimmed by 2 bases and J by 2 bases, 3 bases remained unmatched. The CDR3 sequence: CASSLLTSGTYEQYF. The CDR3 DNA sequence: TGCGCCAGCAGCTTACTGACTAGCGGGACCTACGAGCAGTACTTC. The full variable domain, with the rest looked up from reference TRBV5-1 and TRBJ2-7, is KAGVTQTPRYLIKTRGQQVTLSCSPISGHRSVSWYQQTPGQGLQFLFEYFSETQRNKGNFPGRFSGRQFSNSRSEMNVSTLELGDSALYLCASSLLTSGTYEQYFGPGTRLTVT.

As for this clone: A read error may account for a junction end that differs from germline. This rearrangement joins TRBV7-7 to TRBJ2-7; D perhaps matches TRBD1 (6 bases). This CDR3 spans 14 amino acids. The germline CDR1 and CDR2 sequences are SSHAT and FNYEAQ (reference sequence). CDR3 protein: CASSLDRYSYEQYF. The CDR3 DNA is TGTGCTAGCAGCTTAGACAGGTACTCCTACGAGCAGTACTTC.

In this sample, this clone turned up a few times. The chain is built from TRBV6-5 and TRBJ1-4; 7 positions match TRBD1. With 5 bases clipped from V and 0 bases from J, the junction kept 0 bases outside the gene matches. The CDR3 runs to 14 residues. CDR1 and CDR2 from the germline V gene are MNHEY and SVGAGI. The DNA of the CDR3 is TGTGCCAGCAGTGGACAGGCAACTAATGAAAAACTGTTTTTT. Translating gives CASSGQATNEKLFF.

CDR3 residues: CASSVFGLAGVYNEQFF. The CDR3 DNA is TGTGCCAGCAGTGTCTTCGGTCTAGCGGGGGTTTACAATGAGCAGTTCTTC. The chain is built from TRBV2 and TRBJ2-1, with TRBD2 matching 10 bases. CDR1 is SNHLY, CDR2 FYNNEI, per germline. The J segment lost 4 bases and the V segment lost 4 bases, leaving 10 bases of the junction unmatched. The CDR3 is 17 residues long.

The chain employs TRBV5-4 and TRBJ2-1, with 10 nucleotides matching TRBD1. This CDR3 has 15 amino acids. V gave up 6 bases and J gave up 7 bases; unmatched junction bases: 10. Germline lookup yields CDR1 SGHNT and CDR2 YYREEE (reference sequence). In DNA form, the CDR3 reads TGTGCCAGCACCCAGGGACAGGGGATGAGAAATGAGCAGTTCTTC. It is translated as CASTQGQGMRNEQFF.

The chain employs TRBV7-2 and TRBJ2-4, with a possible D match to TRBD1 (6 bases). With 5 bases removed from V and 8 bases from J, the gap between germline ends came to 10 bases. Germline loops: CDR1 SGHTA, CDR2 FQGNSA. The CDR3 has 12 amino acids. CDR3: CASSEAGDIQYF. For the CDR3, the DNA is TGTGCCAGCAGCGAAGCAGGGGACATTCAGTACTTC.

The chain recombines TRBV5-4 with TRBJ2-5; 10 bases match TRBD2. V gave up 0 bases and J gave up 5 bases; unmatched junction bases: 10. Germline-derived CDR1 and CDR2 are SGHNT and YYREEE (reference sequence). The CDR3 sequence is 17 residues long. DNA of the CDR3: TGTGCCAGCAGCTTGGCGGCCGGAGCGGGGGGGCGGGAGACCCAGTACTTC. It translates to CASSLAAGAGGRETQYF.

This rearrangement joins TRBV30 to TRBJ1-6; D may be TRBD1 (5 bases). The germline V and J ends were trimmed by 3 bases and 7 bases, with 10 bases remaining between them. Germline CDR1 reads GTSNPN; CDR2 reads SVGIG (reference sequence). The CDR3 covers 13 residues. The CDR3 protein is CAWSPGGNSPLHF. CDR3 DNA sequence: TGTGCCTGGAGCCCGGGGGGGAATTCACCCCTCCACTTT. The full variable domain, completed using reference TRBV30 and TRBJ1-6, is SQTIHQWPATLVQPVGSPLSLECTVEGTSNPNLYWYRQAAGRGLQLLFYSVGIGQISSEVPQNLSASRPQDRQFILSSKKLLLSDSGFYLCAWSPGGNSPLHFGNGTRLTVT.

A few counts support this clone. V is TRBV29-1 and J is TRBJ2-1, with 10 bases lining up with TRBD2. The germline CDR1 and CDR2 sequences are SQVTM and ANQGSEA. There are 15 residues in the CDR3. The ends lost 7 bases at V and 6 bases at J; junction bases unmatched: 12. The CDR3 coding sequence is TGCAGCGCGTGCCCCCTAGCGGGAGAGGTCAATGAGCAGTTCTTC. It encodes CSACPLAGEVNEQFF.

This clone appeared a few times. The chain employs TRBV5-1 and TRBJ2-5, with D possibly being TRBD1 (5 bases). CDR1 SGHRS and CDR2 YFSETQ come from the germline V gene. The V end lost 2 bases, the J end lost 0 bases, and 8 bases lay between the germline ends. The CDR3 runs 14 residues. CDR3 DNA sequence: TGCGCCAGCAGCTTCCAGGGAAACCAAGAGACCCAGTACTTC. Translating it yields CASSFQGNQETQYF.

J is TRBJ2-2 and V is TRBV29-1; D ambiguous. This CDR3 has 13 amino acids. Germline-derived CDR1 and CDR2 are SQVTM and ANQGSEA. Trimming took 4 bases from V and 1 from J, leaving 7 bases between them. The CDR3 loop reads CSVASRNTGELFF. The CDR3 region has the DNA TGCAGCGTTGCGTCGAGGAACACCGGGGAGCTGTTTTTT.

The gene calls are TRBV9 and TRBJ2-7, with 7 bases matching TRBD1. CDR3 length equals 14 residues. V shed 4 bases and J 5 bases; nucleotides not matched to a gene: 9. Germline CDR1 SGDLS, CDR2 YYNGEE. The CDR3 DNA reads TGTGCCAGCAGCCGGGACAGCCTTATGAACGAGCAGTACTTC. Translated, it gives CASSRDSLMNEQYF.

For this clone: Sequence at one end of the junction differs from germline and may be a read error. The chain uses TRBV5-1 and TRBJ2-3, with a possible D match to TRBD1 (5 bases). Germline V CDR1 and CDR2: SGHRS, YFSETQ. The CDR3 is 13 residues long. In nucleotides, the CDR3 is TGCGCCAGCACCTTGACAGGCACAGATACGCAGTATTTT. Translating gives CASTLTGTDTQYF.

This rearrangement joins TRBV30 to TRBJ1-4; 8 positions agree with TRBD1. Germline V gene data show CDR1 as GTSNPN and CDR2 as SVGIG (reference sequence). The CDR3 has 14 amino acids. V shed 0 bases, J shed 6 bases, and the junction held 3 bases outside the gene matches. For the CDR3, the DNA is TGTGCCTGGAGTGTCGGACAGGGATATGAAAAACTGTTTTTT. Translation gives CAWSVGQGYEKLFF.

This rearrangement joins TRBV7-9 to TRBJ2-3; D is uncertain. In germline, CDR1 is SEHNR, CDR2 FQNEAQ (reference sequence). The CDR3 has 13 amino acids. Trimming shortened V by 6 bases and J by 2 bases, and 9 bases separated the two germline ends. In nucleotides, the CDR3 is TGTGCCAGCAGTCCAGGCCCCACAGATACGCAGTATTTT. It encodes CASSPGPTDTQYF.

This chain joins TRBV7-9 and TRBJ2-1, with TRBD2 matching over 9 bases. The CDR3 extends over 15 amino acids. With V trimmed by 3 bases and J by 10 bases, 10 bases remained unmatched. Per the germline V gene, CDR1 is SEHNR and CDR2 is FQNEAQ (reference sequence). The CDR3 region is CASSLGGGAIYEQFF. As DNA, the CDR3 is TGTGCCAGCAGCTTGGGCGGGGGGGCTATTTACGAGCAGTTCTTC.

This clone was seen only a few times. The chain combines TRBV27 with TRBJ2-5; TRBD1 aligns across 8 bases. Germline-derived CDR1 and CDR2 are MNHEY and SMNVEV (reference sequence). V lost 6 bases and J lost 5; bases outside the gene matches: 11. The CDR3 is 15 residues long. Here the CDR3 reads CASSRGQGWEETQYF. The CDR3 DNA follows: TGTGCCAGCAGCCGCGGACAGGGATGGGAGGAGACCCAGTACTTC.

This clone was seen a handful of times. The chain employs TRBV5-6 and TRBJ1-6, with a weak D call TRBD1 (6 bases). Trimming removed 4 bases from V and 5 bases from J, with 16 bases in between. The CDR3 loop spans 16 amino acids. Germline CDR1 SGHDT, CDR2 YYEEEE. CDR3 DNA sequence: TGTGCCAGCAGCCCTGATTTGGGGGCGGATAATTCACCCCTCCACTTT. The encoded protein is CASSPDLGADNSPLHF.

The table lists this clone with a few counts. The chain links TRBV9 to TRBJ2-1; 11 bases fit TRBD2. The germline CDR1 and CDR2 sequences are SGDLS and YYNGEE. V lost 0 bases, J lost 5 bases, and 7 bases stayed unmatched. There are 17 residues in the CDR3. CDR3 sequence: CASSVAPSGRLDNEQFF. As DNA, the CDR3 is TGTGCCAGCAGCGTAGCCCCTAGCGGGAGGTTAGACAATGAGCAGTTCTTC.

With respect to this clone: The CDR3 does not end in the conserved phenylalanine or tryptophan, so this is likely a read error. The chain is built from TRBV7-3 and TRBJ1-2; no reliable D call. CDR1 is SGHTA, CDR2 FQGTGA, per germline. Trimming took off 5 bases at V and 2 bases at J, with 15 bases between the two ends. The CDR3 consists of 15 residues. This CDR3 reads CASSAFKSVNYGYTL. In DNA, the CDR3 is TGTGCCAGCAGCGCCTTTAAGAGTGTCAACTATGGCTACACCCTC.

This clone is a singleton in its sample. The chain carries TRBV5-1 and TRBJ2-7, with D perhaps TRBD1 (5 bases). Deletions cut 0 bases from V and 4 bases from J, with 11 bases between. Germline CDR1 and CDR2: SGHRS and YFSETQ. CDR3 length: 14 amino acids. The CDR3 DNA is TGCGCCAGCAGCTTGGCAGGGCCTCCGTACGAGCAGTACTTC. Residues: CASSLAGPPYEQYF. Supplemented by reference TRBV5-1 and TRBJ2-7, the full variable domain reads KAGVTQTPRYLIKTRGQQVTLSCSPISGHRSVSWYQQTPGQGLQFLFEYFSETQRNKGNFPGRFSGRQFSNSRSEMNVSTLELGDSALYLCASSLAGPPYEQYFGPGTRLTVT.

The chain has TRBV28 and TRBJ2-2, with TRBD2 matching over 8 bases. Germline V gene sequence: CDR1 MDHEN, CDR2 SYDVKM. The V segment lost 3 bases and the J segment 3 bases; nucleotides outside the gene matches: 6. The CDR3 is 16 amino acids. This chain's CDR3 is CASSFPGLGYTGELFF. CDR3 coding DNA: TGTGCCAGCAGTTTCCCGGGACTAGGGTACACCGGGGAGCTGTTTTTT.

This chain joins TRBV29-1 and TRBJ2-1; 11 bases match TRBD2. V lost 5 bases to trimming and J lost 6 bases; unmatched junction nucleotides: 9. Germline CDR1 is SQVTM and CDR2 is ANQGSEA. The CDR3 consists of 15 residues. CDR3 nucleotide sequence: TGCAGCGTTCTAATCGCTAGCGGGGGGATCAATGAGCAGTTCTTC. Its protein is CSVLIASGGINEQFF.

The chain combines TRBV6-1 with TRBJ2-1, with D possibly being TRBD2 (6 bases). The CDR3 covers 14 residues. The V gene's germline CDR1 is MNHNS and CDR2 SASEGT. V was clipped by 4 bases and J by 14 bases, with 21 bases between them. This chain's CDR3 is CASSAYMVAGEEFF. The CDR3 bases are TGTGCCAGCAGTGCATACATGGTAGCCGGGGAGGAGTTCTTC.

CDR3 bases: TGCGCCAGCAGTACCGGGCCGGGACTAGCGGGGGGGTGGAATGAGCAGTTCTTC. Protein: CASSTGPGLAGGWNEQFF. The chain has TRBV10-1 and TRBJ2-1, with 16 bases aligning to TRBD2. The CDR3 totals 18 residues. V was pared by 5 bases and J by 7 bases, with 11 bases of the junction left unmatched. The V gene's germline CDR1 is WNHNN and CDR2 SYGVQD (reference sequence).